The rows below give T cell receptor beta chains drawn from one sample of a study of shared clonotypes between healthy human individuals. Assay used: immunoSEQ multiplex PCR; TCRdb lists only in-frame clones, some missing. Here the sample spans about 1.1 million clones, more than 75% being singletons. The sample consisted of memory CD4+ T cells from PBMCs. The receptor source for this set is a man younger than 35 in good health. Some clones in this sample may be carry-over from other donors' samples. Each CDR3 is given with its conserved first and last residue. The order of the fields is V gene, clone size, D gene, J gene, CDR3 DNA, CDR3 protein. A D gene is named only where the DNA matches it firmly. The size field is filled for only some rows; it gives once, few, many or a size class.

TRBV2	.	.	TRBJ1-5	TGTGCCAGCAGTGGCGATAGGGAGATCAGGCCCCAGCATTTT	CASSGDREIRPQHF
TRBV9	.	.	TRBJ2-3	TGTGCCAGCAGCGAGGGACCGACCTGGGGTACGCAGTATTTT	CASSEGPTWGTQYF
TRBV30	.	TRBD1	TRBJ2-7	TGTGCCTGGAGGGGAGACAGGGGCCACGAGCAGTACTTC	CAWRGDRGHEQYF
TRBV5-1	.	TRBD2	TRBJ2-3	TGCGCCAGCAGCTTCGGAGGGACTAGAAGCACAGATACGCAGTATTTT	CASSFGGTRSTDTQYF
TRBV2	.	.	TRBJ2-1	TGTGCCAGCAGTGAAATAGGTCTGACTTACAATGAGCAGTTCTTC	CASSEIGLTYNEQFF
TRBV2	.	.	TRBJ2-7	TGTGCCAGCAGTGATGGCGGGACCTCCTACGAGCAGTACTTC	CASSDGGTSYEQYF
TRBV9	.	.	TRBJ2-3	TGTGCCAGCAGCGTAGTTGCGGGAATAACAGACACGCAGTATTTT	CASSVVAGITDTQYF
TRBV6-1	.	TRBD1	TRBJ2-4	TGTGCCAGCACAGAAAACAGGGGCGGGAACATTCAGTACTTC	CASTENRGGNIQYF
TRBV7-9	.	.	TRBJ1-3	TGTGCCAGCAGCTTAGCGCGGGCAGGGGAGGACACCATATATTTT	CASSLARAGEDTIYF
TRBV29-1	.	TRBD1	TRBJ2-7	TGCAGCGTGGCCGGACAGGGGGCGTCCTACGAGCAGTACTTC	CSVAGQGASYEQYF
TRBV2	.	.	TRBJ2-1	TGTGCCAGCAGTGAAGAACCAGTCTCCTACAATGAGCAGTTCTTC	CASSEEPVSYNEQFF
TRBV2	.	.	TRBJ2-2	TGTGCCAGCAGTTACAGGGTAGTCGGGGAGCTGTTTTTT	CASSYRVVGELFF
TRBV6-5	once	.	TRBJ1-2	TGTGCCAGCACCGACTGGGGGGGCGGTAGCTACACCTTC	CASTDWGGGSYTF
TRBV28	.	.	TRBJ1-1	TGTGCCTCACACTCCGGGTTGCGCACTGAAGCTTTCTTT	CASHSGLRTEAFF
TRBV19	.	TRBD2	TRBJ2-1	TGTGCCAGTAGTGGGCCCACTAGCGCTACCTACAATGAGCAGTTCTTC	CASSGPTSATYNEQFF
TRBV28	once	.	TRBJ1-1	TGTGCCAGTACCCCCCCCGGAAGGCCTGAAGCTTTCTTT	CASTPPGRPEAFF
TRBV30	.	TRBD1	TRBJ2-7	TGTGCCTGGAGAAGGACAGGTCTGGGCTCCTACGAGCAGTACTTC	CAWRRTGLGSYEQYF
TRBV27	once	TRBD1	TRBJ1-2	TGTGCCAGCAGTTTAGAGGGGGCTGACTATGGCTACACCTTC	CASSLEGADYGYTF
TRBV5-1	once	TRBD2	TRBJ2-4	TGCGCCAGCAGCCGACTAGCGGCGAGTGGGGACATTCAGTACTTC	CASSRLAASGDIQYF
TRBV4-2	.	TRBD2	TRBJ2-5	TGTGCCAGCAGCCAAGATAGGACTAGCGGGACCCAAGAGACCCAGTACTTC	CASSQDRTSGTQETQYF
TRBV9	.	.	TRBJ2-7	TGTGCCAGCAACCTACCACCCGGGGAGAGGGTGGGGCAGTACTTC	CASNLPPGERVGQYF
TRBV10-2	.	TRBD2	TRBJ2-7	TGCGCCAGCAGTATCCTAGCGGGAGGCCGCGGACCGAGCTCCTACGAGCAGTACTTC	CASSILAGGRGPSSYEQYF
TRBV9	.	.	TRBJ2-2	TGTGCCAGCAGCCCTCTTGCGGTAGGGAGAACCGGGGAGCTGTTTTTT	CASSPLAVGRTGELFF
TRBV20-1	.	.	TRBJ2-3	TGCAGGGGACTGCGGGAAGATACGCAGTATTTT	CRGLREDTQYF
TRBV2	many	TRBD1	TRBJ2-1	TGTGCCAGCACCAAGAACAGGGGGAATGAGCAGTTCTTC	CASTKNRGNEQFF
TRBV19	.	TRBD1	TRBJ1-5	TGTGCCAGTAGATCGACAGGGTATCAAATTAATCAGCCCCAGCATTTT	CASRSTGYQINQPQHF
TRBV5-1	.	.	TRBJ1-5	TGCGCCAGCAGCTCGCACCCCAAGCAGCCCCAGCATTTT	CASSSHPKQPQHF
TRBV25-1	.	.	TRBJ2-6	TGTGCCAGCAGTGCGCCCGGGAGTCCTGGGGCCAACGTCCTGACTTTC	CASSAPGSPGANVLTF
TRBV6-1	.	.	TRBJ1-5	TGTGCCAGCAGTGGCAATTCCAGGGATCCTCCCCAGCATTTT	CASSGNSRDPPQHF
TRBV11-2	.	TRBD1	TRBJ2-2	TGTGCCAGCAGCAAAGCCGGGACAGGTTACTCCGGGGAGCTGTTTTTT	CASSKAGTGYSGELFF
TRBV4-2	.	TRBD1	TRBJ2-1	TGTGCCAGCAGCCGCGACAGGGTAGATCTCAATGAGCAGTTCTTC	CASSRDRVDLNEQFF
TRBV5-6	.	.	TRBJ2-1	TGTGCCAGCAGCTTTAAACTTCTAGCGACCTACAATGAGCAGTTCTTC	CASSFKLLATYNEQFF